This entry is about one T cell receptor beta chain. This specimen comes from a study of blood T cell repertoires in COVID-19. Germline lookup yields CDR1 LGHDT and CDR2 YNNKEL (reference sequence). The CDR3 runs 21 residues. Trimming stripped 4 bases from V and 1 base from J, with 28 bases between. The authors' processing: Amplification of reference gene primers provided the estimated nucleated cell counts. The assay was immunoSEQ multiplex PCR, and TCRdb's table has in-frame clones only and misses some. Clonal size and the V and J genes are those of that table, whereas D and trimming came from the DNA. Here the sample spans about 170,000 clones, roughly four fifths being singletons.

This sequence originates from a man aged 40-49 years who had recovered from COVID-19. Sequencing used peripheral blood. The rearrangement links TRBV3-1 (or the pseudogene TRBV3-2) to TRBJ2-2; D not certain. CDR3 bases: TGTGCCAGCAGCCTCTCAGGCGACACCCCAAATCCCTACTTGAACACCGGGGAGCTGTTTTTT. This codes for CASSLSGDTPNPYLNTGELFF.